Below are 23 T cell receptor beta chains sequenced from a single sample in a study of T cell changes during pregnancy in multiple sclerosis. The method was immunoSEQ multiplex PCR; TCRdb's version includes in-frame clones alone and lacks a portion of them. There are about 120,000 clones in the sample; 90% to 95% occur only once, and 6% to 7% lies in the top ten. Sequenced material: peripheral blood, taken before pregnancy. The source is a female donor with multiple sclerosis, enrolled in a pregnancy study.

The rearrangement uses TRBV19 and TRBJ1-4; tentative D call: TRBD1 (5 bases). CDR3 length equals 15 residues. Deletions cut 5 bases from V and 0 bases from J, with 10 bases between. Germline V lookup: CDR1 LNHDA, CDR2 SQIVND (reference sequence). CDR3 region: CASSGQGATNEKLFF. CDR3 coding DNA: TGTGCCAGTAGTGGCCAGGGCGCAACTAATGAAAAACTGTTTTTT.

The CDR3 DNA reads as TGCGCCAGCAGCGTACAGGGGACAAATGAAAAACTGTTTTTT. Translation: CASSVQGTNEKLFF. The chain links TRBV5-1 to TRBJ1-4; 7 bases are shared with TRBD1. V shed 4 bases, J shed 5 bases, and the junction held 5 bases outside the gene matches. The CDR3 sequence is 14 residues long. Germline CDR1 is SGHRS and CDR2 is YFSETQ.

This clone was counted a single time. The chain carries TRBV7-3 and TRBJ2-2; 15 bases match TRBD2. Germline-derived CDR1 and CDR2 are SGHTA and FQGTGA. This CDR3 has 21 residues. Germline trimming cut 2 bases from V and 1 base from J; bases unmatched to any gene: 11. CDR3 sequence (DNA): TGTGCCAGCAGCTTACCTTTCGGGACTAGCGGGGGGAACAAGAACACCGGGGAGCTGTTTTTT. Translation: CASSLPFGTSGGNKNTGELFF. Variable domain in full (rest from reference TRBV7-3 and TRBJ2-2): GAGVSQTPSNKVTEKGKYVELRCDPISGHTALYWYRQSLGQGPEFLIYFQGTGAADDSGLPNDRFFAVRPEGSVSTLKIQRTERGDSAVYLCASSLPFGTSGGNKNTGELFFGEGSRLTVL.

This clone was detected a few times. The chain joins TRBV6-5 to TRBJ1-1; D uncertain. Germline assignment: CDR1 MNHEY and CDR2 SVGAGI. The CDR3 totals 12 residues. Trimming took off 4 bases at V and 4 bases at J, with 7 bases between the two ends. The CDR3 here is CASSSPGTEAFF. CDR3 in DNA: TGTGCCAGCAGTTCTCCGGGCACTGAAGCTTTCTTT.

The chain combines TRBV28 with TRBJ2-5; perhaps TRBD2 as D (7 bases). The germline gives CDR1 MDHEN, CDR2 SYDVKM. V lost 3 bases and J lost 4, with 15 bases in between. The CDR3 is 15 residues long. The CDR3 spells CASSFLGGGGETQYF. The DNA for the CDR3 is TGTGCCAGCAGTTTTTTAGGGGGAGGGGGAGAGACCCAGTACTTC. The whole variable domain, remainder taken from reference TRBV28 and TRBJ2-5, is DVKVTQSSRYLVKRTGEKVFLECVQDMDHENMFWYRQDPGLGLRLIYFSYDVKMKEKGDIPEGYSVSREKKERFSLILESASTNQTSMYLCASSFLGGGGETQYFGPGTRLLVL.

The CDR3 loop reads CASSLQTNYGYTF. CDR3 DNA: TGTGCCAGCAGCTTACAGACCAACTATGGCTACACCTTC. The chain has TRBV14 and TRBJ1-2; D gene uncertain. This CDR3 has 13 amino acids. Trimming pared 5 bases from V and 2 bases from J, leaving 9 bases between. Germline lookup yields CDR1 SGHDN and CDR2 FVKESK.

This chain connects TRBV7-9 to TRBJ2-7, with TRBD2 identical over 8 bases. This CDR3 has 19 amino acids. Per germline, CDR1 SEHNR and CDR2 FQNEAQ (reference sequence). V shed 5 bases, J shed 2 bases, and the junction held 20 bases outside the gene matches. The CDR3 loop is CASSGSGTVSSVKAYEQYF. The CDR3, as DNA: TGTGCCAGCAGCGGTAGCGGGACGGTCTCAAGTGTTAAAGCCTACGAGCAGTACTTC.

The CDR3 DNA reads as TGTGCCAGCAGTGAACTTTATAGCAATCAGCCCCAGCATTTT. Its translation is CASSELYSNQPQHF. The V and J genes are TRBV2 and TRBJ1-5; D not certain. The CDR3 loop spans 14 amino acids. Deletions cut 2 bases from V and 0 bases from J, with 5 bases between. From germline, CDR1 is SNHLY and CDR2 FYNNEI. The full variable domain, rest sourced from reference TRBV2 and TRBJ1-5, is EPEVTQTPSHQVTQMGQEVILRCVPISNHLYFYWYRQILGQKVEFLVSFYNNEISEKSEIFDDQFSVERPDGSNFTLKIRSTKLEDSAMYFCASSELYSNQPQHFGDGTRLSIL.

The chain couples TRBV10-3 to TRBJ2-3; 8 positions match TRBD2. V trimming: 9 bases; J trimming: 3 bases; junction bases outside the gene matches: 11. Germline V gene data show CDR1 as ENHRY and CDR2 as SYGVKD. The CDR3 spans 15 residues. The CDR3 reads CAISGLGLGTDTQYF. CDR3 in DNA: TGTGCCATTTCGGGACTAGGTCTAGGGACAGATACGCAGTATTTT.

The chain joins TRBV29-1 to TRBJ2-7; D possibly corresponds to TRBD2 (5 bases). Germline CDR1 is SQVTM and CDR2 is ANQGSEA. Trimming shortened V by 4 bases and J by 1 base, and 11 bases separated the two germline ends. This CDR3 has 13 amino acids. The CDR3 sequence: CSVGLRSSYEQYF. DNA for the CDR3: TGCAGCGTTGGACTAAGGTCGTCCTACGAGCAGTACTTC.

The chain carries TRBV7-9 and TRBJ2-6, with no clear D. Germline lookup yields CDR1 SEHNR and CDR2 FQNEAQ (reference sequence). V was shortened by 6 bases and J by 0 bases, with 9 bases between the two germline ends. The CDR3 extends over 15 amino acids. CDR3 loop: CASSYYISGANVLTF. In nucleotides, the CDR3 is TGTGCCAGCAGTTACTACATCTCTGGGGCCAACGTCCTGACTTTC.

V and J are TRBV18 and TRBJ1-6; no definite D call. With 8 bases removed from V and 9 bases from J, the gap between germline ends came to 23 bases. The CDR3 consists of 16 residues. Per the germline V gene, CDR1 is KGHSH and CDR2 is LQKENI. The CDR3, as DNA: TGTGCCAGCGCCCCCGGAGGGCAAGGGAGTTTTTCACCCCTCCACTTT. It translates to CASAPGGQGSFSPLHF.

The J gene is TRBJ2-3, the V gene TRBV5-6, with D tentatively TRBD1 (6 bases). Germline CDR1 SGHDT, CDR2 YYEEEE. The V end lost 2 bases, the J end lost 6 bases, and 13 bases lay between the germline ends. This CDR3 is built from 14 residues. As DNA, the CDR3 is TGTGCCAGCAGCTTACATCCGAGGGGGGATACGCAGTATTTT. Protein: CASSLHPRGDTQYF.

The chain has TRBV5-4 and TRBJ2-4; D may be TRBD1 (6 bases). The CDR3 runs 15 residues. Germline values: CDR1 SGHNT, CDR2 YYREEE (reference sequence). Trimming stripped 0 bases from V and 3 bases from J, with 10 bases between. CDR3 loop: CASSLGQVDKNIQYF. CDR3 nucleotides: TGTGCCAGCAGCTTGGGACAGGTGGACAAAAACATTCAGTACTTC.

The chain is built from TRBV5-1 and TRBJ1-6; the D gene is possibly TRBD1 (6 bases). The CDR3 is made up of 15 amino acids. Germline V gene data show CDR1 as SGHRS and CDR2 as YFSETQ. Trimming left V 3 bases short and J 6 bases short, with 13 bases between. The CDR3: CASSSGQSGNSPLHF. CDR3 in DNA: TGCGCCAGCAGCTCCGGACAGTCCGGTAATTCACCCCTCCACTTT.

The chain uses TRBV9 and TRBJ2-3; the match to TRBD1 covers 7 bases. This CDR3 region has 16 residues. Germline V CDR1 and CDR2: SGDLS, YYNGEE. The V and J ends lost 0 bases and 3 bases, in that order; junction bases with no gene match: 7. CDR3 amino acids: CASSVVGGQVTDTQYF. The CDR3 coding sequence is TGTGCCAGCAGCGTAGTCGGTGGACAGGTTACAGATACGCAGTATTTT. Looking up the rest from reference TRBV9 and TRBJ2-3 gives the full variable domain: DSGVTQTPKHLITATGQRVTLRCSPRSGDLSVYWYQQSLDQGLQFLIQYYNGEERAKGNILERFSAQQFPDLHSELNLSSLELGDSALYFCASSVVGGQVTDTQYFGPGTRLTVL.

The chain has TRBV10-3 and TRBJ2-7, with 9 bases matching TRBD1. Germline V CDR1 and CDR2: ENHRY, SYGVKD. The CDR3 runs to 15 residues. Trimming removed 3 bases from V and 2 bases from J; junction bases left unmatched: 5. The CDR3 DNA sequence: TGTGCCATCAGTGAAGGACAGGGGCACCCCTACGAGCAGTACTTC. Its protein product is CAISEGQGHPYEQYF.

Here the CDR3 DNA reads TGTGCCAGCAGTGACCGGAGCGGGGCGAACACCGGGGAGCTGTTTTTT. Protein product: CASSDRSGANTGELFF. The chain is built from TRBV6-4 and TRBJ2-2, with TRBD2 identical over 7 bases. The V and J ends lost 2 bases and 0 bases, in that order; junction bases with no gene match: 3. CDR1 is MRHNA, CDR2 SNTAGT, per germline. This CDR3 comprises 16 residues.

The chain recombines TRBV18 with TRBJ1-5, with D tentatively TRBD1 (5 bases). This CDR3 contains 14 residues. Looked up from germline, CDR1 is KGHSH and CDR2 is LQKENI. Trimming pared 6 bases from V and 5 bases from J, leaving 14 bases between. The CDR3, as DNA: TGTGCCAGCTCCCCAGACGGGGGGGATCAGCCCCAGCATTTT. This sequence encodes CASSPDGGDQPQHF.

This CDR3 is CSAGQSGGYTF. The CDR3 DNA sequence: TGCAGCGCCGGACAGTCGGGAGGCTACACCTTC. The chain carries TRBV29-1 and TRBJ1-2; D might be TRBD1 (6 bases). Germline values: CDR1 SQVTM, CDR2 ANQGSEA. Trimming shortened V by 7 bases and J by 8 bases, and 14 bases separated the two germline ends. The CDR3 covers 11 residues. Supplemented by reference TRBV29-1 and TRBJ1-2, the full variable domain reads SAVISQKPSRDICQRGTSLTIQCQVDSQVTMMFWYRQQPGQSLTLIATANQGSEATYESGFVIDKFPISRPNLTFSTLTVSNMSPEDSSIYLCSAGQSGGYTFGSGTRLTVV.

DNA for the CDR3: TGTGCCAGCGGACCCCGCCGGGGACTAGCGGGAGTCTATGAGCAGTTCTTC. This gives the protein CASGPRRGLAGVYEQFF. The chain joins TRBV19 to TRBJ2-1, with 14 bases identical to TRBD2. This CDR3 has 17 amino acids. Germline V lookup: CDR1 LNHDA, CDR2 SQIVND (reference sequence). Trimming took 9 bases from V and 8 from J; bases not matched to a gene: 15. The variable domain in full, with the rest retrieved from reference TRBV19 and TRBJ2-1, is DGGITQSPKYLFRKEGQNVTLSCEQNLNHDAMYWYRQDPGQGLRLIYYSQIVNDFQKGDIAEGYSVSREKKESFPLTVTSAQKNPTAFYLCASGPRRGLAGVYEQFFGPGTRLTVL.

V usage is TRBV6-1 and J usage is TRBJ2-5; a weak D match, TRBD2 (6 bases). The CDR3 consists of 14 residues. The V end was cut by 1 base, the J end by 3 bases, with 9 bases between. Germline assignment: CDR1 MNHNS and CDR2 SASEGT. CDR3: CASSEDGGEETQYF. In DNA form, the CDR3 reads TGTGCCAGCAGTGAAGATGGAGGGGAAGAGACCCAGTACTTC.

The genes are TRBV5-1 and TRBJ1-2; maybe TRBD1 (5 bases). Per the germline V gene, CDR1 is SGHRS and CDR2 is YFSETQ. V was shortened by 10 bases and J by 0 bases, with 22 bases between the two germline ends. There are 16 residues in the CDR3. CDR3 nucleotides: TGCGCCCCCCGGGGGGGAGTACCAACCACTAACTATGGCTACACCTTC. Protein sequence: CAPRGGVPTTNYGYTF.